This note documents a single TCR beta chain sequence. The data were produced by immunoSEQ multiplex PCR, yet TCRdb's version contains in-frame clones alone and is incomplete. The table shows some 200,000 clones, with approximately 80% occurring only once. The data were obtained in a study of blood T cell repertoires in COVID-19. Germline CDR1 is PRHDT and CDR2 is FYEKMQ (reference sequence). The CDR3 has 15 residues. V dropped 0 bases and J dropped 5; count of bases not matched to a gene: 4. The sample consisted of PBMCs or T cells enriched from blood (not recorded which). This chain links TRBV13 with TRBJ2-3; TRBD1 matches at 8 bases. This receptor was obtained from a man aged 35-49 years who had recovered from COVID-19. CDR3 residues: CASSLGGTGLDTQYF. The CDR3 DNA reads as TGTGCCAGCAGCTTAGGCGGGACAGGCCTAGATACGCAGTATTTT.